The 9 T cell receptor beta chains given below trace back to one sample, sequenced in a study of cytomegalovirus exposure and HLA in healthy donors. The PCR made use of 60 Vbeta and 13 Jbeta primers. Libraries were prepared by immunoSEQ multiplex PCR; TCRdb keeps only in-frame clonotypes and omits some of them. The table lists around 150,000 clones, 76% of them singletons. The sample comprised PBMCs. The source of these receptors is a man aged 40-55 years in good health and CMV-seronegative.

The chain recombines TRBV5-4 with TRBJ2-3, with unresolved D. The CDR3 extends over 12 amino acids. Germline V gene sequence: CDR1 SGHNT, CDR2 YYREEE (reference sequence). Trimming pared 2 bases from V and 2 bases from J, leaving 3 bases between. CDR3 region: CASSFSTDTQYF. The CDR3 DNA reads TGTGCCAGCAGCTTCTCCACAGATACGCAGTATTTT.

The sample holds a few counts of this clone. This chain uses TRBV13 with TRBJ2-5, with TRBD1 matching over 11 bases. The CDR3 is 17 residues long. Germline values: CDR1 PRHDT, CDR2 FYEKMQ (reference sequence). The trim removed 4 bases at V and 3 bases at J, leaving 10 bases unmatched. CDR3 amino acids: CASSSRRTGGLEETQYF. The CDR3 DNA follows: TGTGCCAGCAGCTCCCGCCGGACAGGGGGCTTGGAAGAGACCCAGTACTTC.

This clone has a handful of counts. This CDR3 is CASTSVRTGAPNQPQHF. CDR3 DNA sequence: TGTGCCAGCACCTCAGTTCGGACAGGGGCTCCCAATCAGCCCCAGCATTTT. J is TRBJ1-5 and V is TRBV28, with 9 bases fitting TRBD1. Germline CDR1 and CDR2: MDHEN and SYDVKM. The CDR3 is 17 residues long. Trimming removed 7 bases from V and 3 bases from J; junction bases left unmatched: 13.

The genes are TRBV29-1 and TRBJ2-1; 10 bases fit TRBD1. V lost 6 bases, J lost 6 bases, and 5 bases stayed unmatched. Germline CDR1 reads SQVTM; CDR2 reads ANQGSEA. The CDR3 has 13 amino acids. This CDR3 is CSVWTGGSNEQFF. The CDR3 DNA is TGCAGCGTATGGACAGGGGGGAGCAATGAGCAGTTCTTC.

This rearrangement joins TRBV6-5 to TRBJ1-4, with D perhaps matching TRBD1 (6 bases). The CDR3 has 12 amino acids. V was trimmed by 11 bases and J by 5 bases, leaving 12 bases between them. CDR1 MNHEY and CDR2 SVGAGI come from the germline V gene. Here the CDR3 reads CAVRDTNEKLFF. The DNA of the CDR3 is TGTGCCGTCCGGGACACCAATGAAAAACTGTTTTTT.

Here the CDR3 reads CASSLAQLTGSGYTF. The CDR3 DNA is TGTGCCAGCAGCTTAGCACAACTAACAGGCTCTGGCTACACCTTC. V and J are TRBV7-8 and TRBJ1-2; D is possibly TRBD1 (5 bases). Germline V CDR1 and CDR2: SGHVS, FQNEAQ. The V end was cut by 0 bases, the J end by 7 bases, with 15 bases between. The CDR3 totals 15 residues.

The V gene is TRBV6-6, the J gene TRBJ2-7; 7 bases align to TRBD1. This CDR3 is built from 16 residues. Germline V gives CDR1 MNHNY, CDR2 SVGAGI (reference sequence). V was pared by 6 bases and J by 7 bases, with 18 bases of the junction left unmatched. The CDR3 sequence is CASRRLQGVRVGEQYF. Written as DNA, the CDR3 is TGTGCCAGCAGACGACTGCAGGGGGTAAGAGTTGGGGAGCAGTACTTC.

The chain is built from TRBV27 and TRBJ2-6; D is perhaps TRBD2 (5 bases). The CDR3 spans 15 residues. Germline CDR1 and CDR2: MNHEY and SMNVEV (reference sequence). V was clipped by 3 bases and J by 4 bases, with 10 bases between them. This chain's CDR3 is CASSFLRGGANVLTF. The CDR3 DNA reads as TGTGCCAGCAGTTTCCTTCGCGGGGGGGCCAACGTCCTGACTTTC.

This chain links TRBV7-8 with TRBJ2-5; D gene unclear. The germline gives CDR1 SGHVS, CDR2 FQNEAQ. CDR3 length equals 13 residues. Deletions cut 3 bases from V and 1 base from J, with 6 bases between. The chain's CDR3 is CASSFGFQETQYF. CDR3 sequence (DNA): TGTGCCAGCAGCTTTGGCTTCCAAGAGACCCAGTACTTC. The entire variable domain, with the rest obtained from reference TRBV7-8 and TRBJ2-5, is as follows: GAGVSQSPRYKVAKRGQDVALRCDPISGHVSLFWYQQALGQGPEFLTYFQNEAQLDKSGLPSDRFFAERPEGSVSTLKIQRTQQEDSAVYLCASSFGFQETQYFGPGTRLLVL.